In its sample, the clone carrying this T cell receptor (beta chain) was seen once. The authors' processing: Amplification of reference gene primers provided the estimated nucleated cell counts. Sequenced by immunoSEQ multiplex PCR; TCRdb stores in-frame clones only, minus some. V, J and clone size were drawn from that table, and D and trimming were deduced from the DNA. The table shows 250,000 to 350,000 clones, with about 90% occurring only once. These data belong to a study of blood T cell repertoires in COVID-19. The overall study: The United States, Italy and Spain supplied acute and convalescent COVID-19 samples. The cDNA or gDNA used as material had been derived from T cells, B-cell-depleted T cells, or PBMCs.

This CDR3 region has 12 residues. From germline, CDR1 is SGHDN and CDR2 FVKESK. V was cut by 1 base and J by 4 bases, with 4 bases left in between. The TCR sequence derives from a man aged 18 to 30 with active or convalescent COVID-19. The chain employs TRBV14 and TRBJ1-2; no clear D gene. Source material: peripheral blood. The CDR3 here is CASSQGAYGYTF. As DNA, the CDR3 is TGTGCCAGCAGCCAAGGAGCCTATGGCTACACCTTC.